This TCR beta chain is from a study of Graves' ophthalmopathy and Graves' hyperthyroidism. Study context: Ahead of any treatment, peripheral blood was obtained at the initial diagnosis.

RNA transcripts were the source from which TCR beta CDR3 regions were amplified. HTBI primers served in a first-round RT-PCR, which a second-round multiplex PCR followed. TCRdb analysed the multiplex PCR reads with MiXCR anew, one entry per CDR3 protein. The data hold over 150,000 distinct CDR3 sequences, with under 40% observed a single time. Regarding this clonotype: Antigen specificity is unknown.

The CDR3 consists of 13 residues. Trimming took off 6 bases at V and 8 bases at J, with 16 bases between the two ends. CDR1 is MNHEY, CDR2 SMNVEV, per germline (reference sequence). General study points: The model flagged ophthalmopathy progression at around 70% sensitivity and around 77% specificity. Most expanded clonotypes in thyroid above 0.001 frequency also showed up in blood.

This chain joins TRBV27 and TRBJ1-2; the D gene is possibly TRBD1 (5 bases). The source of this sequence is a woman aged 40 to 55 with Graves' ophthalmopathy. The specimen sequenced was peripheral blood. Here the CDR3 reads CASRDTGSGGYTF. Written as DNA, the CDR3 is TGTGCCAGCAGGGATACAGGCAGCGGCGGCTACACCTTC.